Listed here is a single T cell receptor beta chain. CDR1 is MNHEY, CDR2 SMNVEV, per germline (reference sequence). The trim removed 3 bases at V and 9 bases at J, leaving 6 bases unmatched. The CDR3 is 15 residues long. The entry originates in a study of OX40 agonist ivuxolimab in advanced cancers. Study details: People who had prior anti-PD-1, anti-PD-L1 or anti-CTLA-4 therapy could take part, and about 40% had some.

Some clones are missing from TCRdb's copy, which holds only in-frame ones; the method was immunoSEQ multiplex PCR. This sample has about 94,000 clones, with around nine tenths found just once. The chain carries TRBV27 and TRBJ1-6; 9 bases line up with TRBD1. This sequence was found in an adult with an advanced solid tumor such as melanoma, head and neck, liver or kidney cancer. The material was CD4+ or CD8+ T cells sorted from blood, obtained in a trial of the OX40 agonist ivuxolimab. The CDR3 DNA follows: TGTGCCAGCAGTTTCTTGGGACAGGGTCCTTCACCCCTCCACTTT. This gives the protein CASSFLGQGPSPLHF.